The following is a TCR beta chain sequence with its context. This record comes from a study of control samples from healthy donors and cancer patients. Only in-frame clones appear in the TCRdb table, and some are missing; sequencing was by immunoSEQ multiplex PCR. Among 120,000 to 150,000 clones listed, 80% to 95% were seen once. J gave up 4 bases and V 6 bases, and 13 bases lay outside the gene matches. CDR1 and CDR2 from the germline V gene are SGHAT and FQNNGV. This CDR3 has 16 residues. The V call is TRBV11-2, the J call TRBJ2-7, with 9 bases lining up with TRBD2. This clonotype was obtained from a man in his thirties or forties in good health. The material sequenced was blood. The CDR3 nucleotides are TGTGCCAGCAGACATCAGGCGGCGGGGGGGCCTTACGAGCAGTACTTC. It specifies CASRHQAAGGPYEQYF.